This T cell receptor (beta chain) emerged from a study of PD-L1 blockade in urothelial cancer. Study at large: Male patients with bladder-origin urothelial cancer numbered about 90% of the roughly 29. At 6 weeks and at 3 weeks (second dose) after treatment start, blood was analyzed. Study outcomes and limitations: Durable-benefit cases showed more tumor-associated blood clone expansion at 3 weeks. Having blood TCR clonality under the median before treatment predicted better survival.

J lost 1 base, V lost 6 bases, and 5 bases had no gene match. Germline CDR1 and CDR2: MNHEY and SVGAGI. The CDR3 covers 15 residues. The assay was immunoSEQ multiplex PCR, and TCRdb's table has in-frame clones only and misses some. This table holds around 45,000 clones, 88% found once. Points on this clone: Antigen: not known.

The source is a woman aged 60-70 years with urothelial cancer. The gene calls are TRBV6-5 and TRBJ1-3, with 8 bases matching TRBD1. This specimen was PBMCs, taken around atezolizumab (anti-PD-L1) treatment. CDR3 region: CASSPTGVSGNTIYF. DNA of the CDR3: TGTGCCAGCAGCCCGACAGGGGTTTCTGGAAACACCATATATTTT.